The source of this T cell receptor (beta chain) is a study of T-cell reconstitution after alpha-beta-depleted transplantation in children. Study outcomes and limitations: Among T cells one year after transplant, newly produced cells accounted for most counts and diversity. It was reported that alpha-beta T cells came from several hundred expanded graft clones (about two months after transplant).

Concerning this clonotype itself: What it binds is not known.

Preparing the TCRbeta library involved the use of unique molecular identifiers. TCRdb itself ran the PCR reads through MiXCR, one entry per CDR3 protein. The sample shows about 90,000 distinct CDR3 sequences, roughly 16% of them seen only once. The clonotype comes from a male patient between 2 and 10 years old who had a stem cell transplant for acute lymphoblastic leukemia, so the T cells may come from the graft donor. This specimen was PBMCs, mostly from graft donor cells, taken 180 days after TCRalphabeta/CD19-depleted stem cell transplant.

The CDR3 region is CASSLAHWGEQYF. The CDR3 bases are TGTGCCAGCAGCTTAGCGCACTGGGGCGAGCAGTACTTC. This chain links TRBV7-9 with TRBJ2-7; D is ambiguous. The germline V gene encodes CDR1 SEHNR and CDR2 FQNEAQ (reference sequence). The CDR3 contains 13 residues. Trimming removed 0 bases from V and 6 bases from J, with 9 bases in between.